This T cell receptor beta chain was recovered during a study of Ad26.COV2.S vaccination and SARS-CoV-2 variants. Overall study findings and caveats: Recipients given vaccine exceeded placebo recipients in spike-specific TCR breadth.

Treatment described: some 19 received Ad26.COV2.S at low or high dose, single or two shots; about 5 received placebo; per-sample allocation not given. Samples came from day 63 after the first vaccine or placebo injection. In this sample, this clone turned up a few times. Its antigen is unidentified. From germline, CDR1 is SEHNR and CDR2 FQNEAQ (reference sequence). The CDR3 loop spans 15 amino acids. V was shortened by 4 bases and J by 0 bases, with 11 bases between the two germline ends. Sequenced by immunoSEQ multiplex PCR; TCRdb stores in-frame clones only, minus some. The sample includes about 480,000 clones, roughly 85% of them seen just once.

The rearrangement joins TRBV7-9 to TRBJ2-3, with D possibly being TRBD2 (5 bases). The TCR sequence derives from a person between 18 and 60 years old who received the Ad26.COV2.S COVID-19 vaccine or a placebo. The sample here was peripheral blood, taken in a trial of Ad26.COV2.S vaccine versus placebo. The CDR3 sequence: CASSSLGTSTDTQYF. The CDR3 DNA reads TGTGCCAGCAGCTCACTAGGAACTAGCACAGATACGCAGTATTTT.